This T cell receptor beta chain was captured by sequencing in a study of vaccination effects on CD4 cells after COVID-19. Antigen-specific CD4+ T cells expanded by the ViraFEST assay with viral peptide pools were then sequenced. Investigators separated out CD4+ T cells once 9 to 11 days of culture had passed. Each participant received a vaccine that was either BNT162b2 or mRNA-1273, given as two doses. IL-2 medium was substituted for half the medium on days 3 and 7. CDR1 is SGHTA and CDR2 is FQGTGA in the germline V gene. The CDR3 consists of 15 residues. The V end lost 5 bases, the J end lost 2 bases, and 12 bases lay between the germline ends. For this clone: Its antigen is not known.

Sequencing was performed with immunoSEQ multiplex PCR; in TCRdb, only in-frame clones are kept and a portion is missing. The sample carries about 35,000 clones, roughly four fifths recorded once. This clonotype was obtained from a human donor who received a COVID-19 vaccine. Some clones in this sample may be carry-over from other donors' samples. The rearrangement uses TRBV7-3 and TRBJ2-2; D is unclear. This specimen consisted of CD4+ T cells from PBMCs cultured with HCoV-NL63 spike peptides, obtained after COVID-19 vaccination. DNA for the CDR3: TGTGCCAGCAGCCCCCAACGCGGAAACACCGGGGAGCTGTTTTTT. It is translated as CASSPQRGNTGELFF.